The source of this TCR beta chain is a study of blood T cells in healthy people across ages. This CDR3 contains 13 residues. After removal of 5 bases from V and 8 bases from J, the junction contained 6 bases not matched to a gene. CDR1 and CDR2 (germline): MNHEY, SMNVEV (reference sequence). Primed by a sample-barcoded 5' primer and a J-beta primer mix, a second PCR proceeded for about 6 to 12 cycles. Each CDR3 protein gets one entry after TCRdb re-called the 5' RACE reads with MiXCR. The sample lists more than 900,000 distinct CDR3 sequences, under 35% occurring once. This clonotype was seen repeatedly, ten times or more. The data also belong to a second study, concerning T cells of mothers and their children. Per that paper: Donors were a few healthy Caucasian mothers and their six children. Every microgram of extracted RNA entered cDNA synthesis, roughly 1.4 ug per 15 ul.

J is TRBJ1-2 and V is TRBV27; 9 bases match TRBD1. The sequenced sample was blood. The receptor was isolated from a middle-aged woman in good health. The CDR3 loop reads CASSPTGGDGYTF. The CDR3 coding sequence is TGTGCCAGCAGTCCAACAGGGGGCGACGGCTACACCTTC.